These 31 T cell receptor beta chains originate from one sample sequenced in a study of cytomegalovirus exposure and HLA in healthy donors. Using immunoSEQ multiplex PCR, the repertoire was profiled, and TCRdb retains in-frame clones only, with some absent. Of roughly 220,000 clones listed, 80% to 85% are singletons. Material for sequencing was PBMCs. Receptors originate from a woman aged 25 to 39 in good health and CMV-seropositive.

The rearrangement uses TRBV2 and TRBJ1-2; D is ambiguous. CDR1 and CDR2 from the germline V gene are SNHLY and FYNNEI. The CDR3 is 13 residues long. V shed 3 bases and J shed 7 bases, with 12 bases lying between them. The CDR3 region is CASSDGIGGGYTF. CDR3 nucleotide sequence: TGTGCCAGCAGTGATGGGATAGGTGGTGGCTACACCTTC.

The rearrangement links TRBV15 to TRBJ1-4; D call uncertain. The CDR3 is 15 residues long. V dropped 0 bases and J dropped 7 bases, with 12 bases sitting between them. Germline V gene data show CDR1 as LNHNV and CDR2 as YYDKDF (reference sequence). The CDR3 bases are TGTGCCACCAGCAGAGATGGTTGGGGTATTGAAAAACTGTTTTTT. It yields the protein CATSRDGWGIEKLFF.

The chain links TRBV19 to TRBJ2-7; TRBD2 might be the D (6 bases). This CDR3 has 13 amino acids. Germline V gives CDR1 LNHDA, CDR2 SQIVND (reference sequence). The V end lost 5 bases, the J end lost 3 bases, and 11 bases lay between the germline ends. CDR3 DNA: TGTGCCAGTAGTCGGGACTGGAGCTACGAGCAGTACTTC. Residues: CASSRDWSYEQYF.

V gene TRBV6-5 combines with J gene TRBJ2-3, with D possibly TRBD1 on 6 matching bases. Germline-derived CDR1 and CDR2 are MNHEY and SVGAGI. Trimming removed 6 bases from V and 2 bases from J, with 15 bases in between. The CDR3 runs 15 residues. This CDR3 is CASSQGMRATDTQYF. In nucleotides, the CDR3 is TGTGCCAGCAGCCAGGGGATGCGGGCCACAGATACGCAGTATTTT.

The chain has TRBV29-1 and TRBJ2-1; D is uncertain. V was trimmed by 3 bases and J by 4 bases, leaving 4 bases between them. CDR1 is SQVTM and CDR2 is ANQGSEA in the germline V gene. The length of the CDR3 is 11 residues. CDR3 DNA: TGCAGCGTTGATTGGTACAATGAGCAGTTCTTC. Protein product: CSVDWYNEQFF.

The rearrangement links TRBV4-3 to TRBJ1-2; no clear D gene. The CDR3 runs to 15 residues. Trimming removed 1 base from V and 2 bases from J, with 11 bases in between. Germline CDR1 is LGHNA and CDR2 is YSLEER. This chain's CDR3 is CASSQATAENYGYTF. CDR3 nucleotides: TGCGCCAGCAGCCAAGCTACAGCCGAGAACTATGGCTACACCTTC.

The gene calls are TRBV6-5 and TRBJ1-1, with D uncertain. Trimming shortened V by 5 bases and J by 5 bases, and 15 bases separated the two germline ends. This CDR3 is built from 14 residues. Germline V gene sequence: CDR1 MNHEY, CDR2 SVGAGI. CDR3 region: CASSQVAPSTEAFF. The CDR3 region has the DNA TGTGCCAGCAGTCAGGTGGCGCCATCTACTGAAGCTTTCTTT.

The genes are TRBV19 and TRBJ2-2; perhaps D is TRBD1 or TRBD2 (5 bases each). V lost 1 base and J 4 bases, leaving 10 bases between the germline ends. Germline V gene sequence: CDR1 LNHDA, CDR2 SQIVND (reference sequence). The CDR3 length is 15 residues. The CDR3 sequence: CASSIAGRLTGELFF. The CDR3 DNA reads TGTGCCAGTAGTATAGCAGGGAGACTCACCGGGGAGCTGTTTTTT. Full variable domain (outside the CDR3, taken from reference TRBV19 and TRBJ2-2): DGGITQSPKYLFRKEGQNVTLSCEQNLNHDAMYWYRQDPGQGLRLIYYSQIVNDFQKGDIAEGYSVSREKKESFPLTVTSAQKNPTAFYLCASSIAGRLTGELFFGEGSRLTVL.

This chain uses TRBV5-1 with TRBJ2-7, with a weak D call TRBD2 (6 bases). The CDR3 totals 14 residues. The V end was cut by 4 bases, the J end by 6 bases, with 17 bases between. CDR1 and CDR2 (germline): SGHRS, YFSETQ. The CDR3 sequence: CASSPGTAPREQYF. The DNA for the CDR3 is TGCGCCAGCAGCCCCGGGACTGCCCCCCGCGAGCAGTACTTC.

The rearrangement joins TRBV30 to TRBJ1-2; no clear D. The CDR3 sequence is 13 residues long. CDR1 GTSNPN and CDR2 SVGIG come from the germline V gene (reference sequence). With 4 bases removed from V and 4 bases from J, the gap between germline ends came to 13 bases. Here the CDR3 DNA reads TGTGCCTGGAACTCATCACCAGGCTATGGCTACACCTTC. The encoded protein is CAWNSSPGYGYTF.

The chain links TRBV30 to TRBJ2-7; no firm D call. CDR1 and CDR2 (germline): GTSNPN, SVGIG (reference sequence). Trimming removed 2 bases at V and 3 bases at J, with 2 bases between. This CDR3 has 10 residues. The CDR3 DNA reads as TGTGCCTGGAGTAACTACGAGCAGTACTTC. It translates to CAWSNYEQYF.

This clone was picked up a small number of times. The chain joins TRBV11-3 to TRBJ2-7, with D possibly being TRBD2 (6 bases). The V gene lost 5 bases and the J gene lost 5 bases, with 16 bases spanning the gap. The CDR3 is 14 residues long. Germline loops: CDR1 SGHNT, CDR2 YENEEA. The CDR3 DNA follows: TGTGCCAGCAGCAAACTAGCTCAGAGAGACGAGCAGTACTTC. It specifies CASSKLAQRDEQYF.

The V gene is TRBV4-1, the J gene TRBJ2-7; 9 positions match TRBD2. After removal of 0 bases from V and 2 bases from J, the junction contained 2 bases not matched to a gene. This CDR3 region has 15 residues. Germline V gene lookup returns CDR1 MGHRA and CDR2 YSYEKL. This CDR3 is CASSQEASGTYEQYF. As DNA, the CDR3 is TGCGCCAGCAGCCAAGAAGCTAGCGGGACCTACGAGCAGTACTTC.

The V call is TRBV18, the J call TRBJ1-1; D is unresolved. This CDR3 region has 17 residues. The germline gives CDR1 KGHSH, CDR2 LQKENI. Trimming removed 0 bases from V and 4 bases from J, with 18 bases in between. This CDR3 reads CASSPPAPGGVVTEAFF. The CDR3 nucleotides read TGTGCCAGCTCACCACCGGCTCCCGGCGGCGTTGTCACTGAAGCTTTCTTT.

This clone was seen only a few times. This chain links TRBV5-1 with TRBJ1-4; 7 bases map to TRBD1. Trimming removed 0 bases from V and 7 bases from J; junction bases left unmatched: 6. Germline V CDR1 and CDR2: SGHRS, YFSETQ. This CDR3 spans 15 amino acids. The CDR3 region is CASSLDAGDSEKLFF. CDR3 in DNA: TGCGCCAGCAGCTTGGACGCAGGGGACAGTGAAAAACTGTTTTTT.

The chain recombines TRBV11-2 with TRBJ2-7, with a weak D call TRBD1 (5 bases). V lost 1 base and J 3 bases, leaving 13 bases between the germline ends. The CDR3 covers 15 residues. Germline V gene data show CDR1 as SGHAT and CDR2 as FQNNGV. The CDR3 spells CASSLVRTQVYEQYF. The CDR3, as DNA: TGTGCCAGCAGCTTAGTGAGGACACAAGTCTACGAGCAGTACTTC.

The chain recombines TRBV28 with TRBJ2-7; 12 nucleotides agree with TRBD2. The V gene end was trimmed by 7 bases and the J gene end by 3 bases; junction bases not matched to a gene: 7. The CDR3 is 15 residues long. Germline V gives CDR1 MDHEN, CDR2 SYDVKM. CDR3 sequence reads: CASNHRTSGDYEQYF. The CDR3 DNA follows: TGTGCCAGCAATCACAGGACTAGCGGGGACTACGAGCAGTACTTC.

CDR3 protein: CASSTGQVAWNEQFF. The CDR3, as DNA: TGTGCCAGCAGTACTGGACAGGTAGCCTGGAATGAGCAGTTCTTC. The rearrangement uses TRBV27 and TRBJ2-1; TRBD1 aligns across 7 bases. The CDR3 has 15 amino acids. The germline V gene encodes CDR1 MNHEY and CDR2 SMNVEV (reference sequence). The junction had 11 bases not matched to a gene; V was cut back by 5 bases and J by 7 bases.

The V call is TRBV27, the J call TRBJ2-7; TRBD1 agrees at 8 bases. The V and J ends lost 2 bases and 2 bases, in that order; junction bases with no gene match: 5. Germline V gene lookup returns CDR1 MNHEY and CDR2 SMNVEV (reference sequence). The CDR3 is made up of 15 amino acids. The CDR3 coding sequence is TGTGCCAGCAGTTTAGGAGGGACAGGACCCTACGAGCAGTACTTC. It translates to CASSLGGTGPYEQYF.

This rearrangement joins TRBV6-5 to TRBJ1-2, with D hard to call. Trimming took 0 bases from V and 3 from J, leaving 8 bases between them. CDR1 is MNHEY and CDR2 is SVGAGI in the germline V gene. The CDR3 has 14 residues. CDR3 protein: CASSYSPADYGYTF. The CDR3 DNA sequence: TGTGCCAGCAGTTACTCCCCGGCGGACTATGGCTACACCTTC.

The genes are TRBV5-4 and TRBJ1-3; the D is unclear. V lost 4 bases and J lost 2, with 13 bases in between. Germline-derived CDR1 and CDR2 are SGHNT and YYREEE (reference sequence). The CDR3 length is 15 residues. The CDR3 loop is CASSPEFGPGNTIYF. The CDR3 DNA follows: TGTGCCAGCAGCCCTGAGTTTGGTCCTGGAAACACCATATATTTT.

The chain has TRBV13 and TRBJ2-7; the match to TRBD2 covers 11 bases. V lost 1 base and J lost 5; bases outside the gene matches: 7. The length of the CDR3 is 16 residues. Looked up from germline, CDR1 is PRHDT and CDR2 is FYEKMQ (reference sequence). In DNA, the CDR3 is TGTGCCAGCAGCTTAGCAACTAGCGGGAGATGGGACGAGCAGTACTTC. Translated, it gives CASSLATSGRWDEQYF.

The chain couples TRBV7-9 to TRBJ1-2; D is perhaps TRBD1 (6 bases). Trimming removed 6 bases from V and 5 bases from J, with 10 bases in between. There are 12 residues in the CDR3. The germline CDR1 and CDR2 sequences are SEHNR and FQNEAQ (reference sequence). DNA for the CDR3: TGTGCCAGCAGTCCAGGACAGTATGGCTACACCTTC. It translates to CASSPGQYGYTF.

The chain uses TRBV6-5 and TRBJ2-5; TRBD2 agrees at 9 bases. In germline, CDR1 is MNHEY, CDR2 SVGAGI. The CDR3 contains 13 residues. V gave up 10 bases and J gave up 1 base; unmatched junction bases: 4. In DNA form, the CDR3 reads TGTGCCATAGCGGGAGTCCCCCAAGAGACCCAGTACTTC. Protein sequence: CAIAGVPQETQYF.

V gene TRBV29-1 combines with J gene TRBJ2-7; possibly TRBD1 for D (5 bases). Trimming removed 2 bases from V and 7 bases from J, with 12 bases in between. The CDR3 loop spans 12 amino acids. Germline V gene sequence: CDR1 SQVTM, CDR2 ANQGSEA. The CDR3 sequence is CSVESGAGEQYF. Written as DNA, the CDR3 is TGCAGCGTTGAATCTGGGGCAGGGGAGCAGTACTTC.

Comments on this clone: This may be a read error, as it is one base from a much larger clone. The chain recombines TRBV7-9 with TRBJ2-7; 7 nucleotides line up with TRBD1. V lost 5 bases, J lost 2 bases, and 6 bases stayed unmatched. The CDR3 has 14 amino acids. From germline, CDR1 is SEHNR and CDR2 FQNEAQ (reference sequence). In nucleotides, the CDR3 is TGTGCCAGCAGCCGCCGGGACAGAGCCTACGAGCAGTACTTC. Its translation is CASSRRDRAYEQYF.

This chain joins TRBV15 and TRBJ1-5; possible D gene TRBD1, 5 bases. This CDR3 has 14 amino acids. From germline, CDR1 is LNHNV and CDR2 YYDKDF (reference sequence). Deletions cut 1 base from V and 7 bases from J, with 11 bases between. The CDR3 is CATSRGQLQQPQHF. CDR3 DNA sequence: TGTGCCACCAGCAGAGGACAGTTACAGCAGCCCCAGCATTTT.

The rearrangement joins TRBV6-1 to TRBJ1-5; 7 bases are shared with TRBD1. J gave up 4 bases and V 2 bases, and 20 bases lay outside the gene matches. Germline V lookup: CDR1 MNHNS, CDR2 SASEGT. The CDR3 extends over 20 amino acids. The CDR3 nucleotides are TGTGCCAGCAGTGAATTGCCCTTGTACCCGGGACAGCTTTCTAATCAGCCCCAGCATTTT. Its protein is CASSELPLYPGQLSNQPQHF.

This clone was seen only a few times. The V call is TRBV2, the J call TRBJ1-3, with D hard to call. CDR3 length: 12 residues. V lost 5 bases to trimming and J lost 3 bases, with 5 bases between them. From germline, CDR1 is SNHLY and CDR2 FYNNEI. This chain's CDR3 is CASSIGGNTIYF. The CDR3 DNA sequence: TGTGCCAGCAGTATAGGTGGAAACACCATATATTTT.

This clone occurred once. The chain has TRBV5-1 and TRBJ1-2; TRBD1 is a possible D gene (5 bases). This CDR3 has 17 residues. Germline V gene lookup returns CDR1 SGHRS and CDR2 YFSETQ. Trimming took 4 bases from V and 4 from J, leaving 23 bases between them. The CDR3: CASSPGGGTPGAYGYTF. CDR3 sequence (DNA): TGCGCCAGCAGCCCGGGCGGGGGGACTCCCGGCGCCTATGGCTACACCTTC. The full variable domain, completed using reference TRBV5-1 and TRBJ1-2, is KAGVTQTPRYLIKTRGQQVTLSCSPISGHRSVSWYQQTPGQGLQFLFEYFSETQRNKGNFPGRFSGRQFSNSRSEMNVSTLELGDSALYLCASSPGGGTPGAYGYTFGSGTRLTVV.

CDR3 in DNA: TGTGCCAGCAGTGAAGAGGGGACAGGGAAGGCTGATGAGCAGTTCTTC. It specifies CASSEEGTGKADEQFF. The chain couples TRBV2 to TRBJ2-1; 9 bases are a match to TRBD1. The trim removed 1 base at V and 8 bases at J, leaving 9 bases unmatched. The CDR3 has 16 residues. Germline CDR1 reads SNHLY; CDR2 reads FYNNEI.